A selection of T cell receptor beta chains follows, all from one sample in a study of T-cell memory formation after mild COVID-19. TCRdb ran MiXCR on the 5' RACE reads and lists one entry per CDR3 protein. In the table there are around 370,000 distinct CDR3 sequences, over 20% of which are singletons. The sequenced sample consisted of PBMCs or a T cell subset sorted from them (not recorded which). The origin of the receptors is an adult woman who had mild COVID-19 (a few samples of this study predate the infection). Cell type and time point are not known. Each CDR3 is given with its conserved first and last residue. The order of the fields is D gene, J gene, V gene, clone size, CDR3 DNA, CDR3 protein. A D gene is named only where the DNA matches it firmly. The size of a clone is reported for some rows only, either as once, few or many, or as a class for expanded clones.

>.|TRBJ2-3|TRBV7-3|.
TGTGCCAGCAGCTCCGCAATCACAGATACGCAGTATTTT
CASSSAITDTQYF
>TRBD2|TRBJ2-3|TRBV10-3|.
TGTGCCATCAGCGGTCTAGCGGGGGGCAACACAGATACGCAGTATTTT
CAISGLAGGNTDTQYF
>.|TRBJ1-5|TRBV12-3/TRBV12-4|few
TGTGCCAGCACGGCATTACCCTATCAGCCCCAGCATTTT
CASTALPYQPQHF
>.|TRBJ2-1|TRBV11-2|.
TGTGCCAGCAGCTTTACTACAGGGCTCGGCAATGAGCAGTTCTTC
CASSFTTGLGNEQFF
>TRBD1|TRBJ1-5|TRBV12-3/TRBV12-4|.
TGTGCCAGCAGTATGGGACAGGGGGCAGGTCAGCCCCAGCATTTT
CASSMGQGAGQPQHF
>TRBD1|TRBJ2-7|TRBV6-5|many
TGTGCCAGCAGACAACAGGGGTTCTACGAGCAGTACTTC
CASRQQGFYEQYF
>.|TRBJ1-1|TRBV5-1|few
TGCGCCAGCAGCCCGGAGGGGAGGGCAGCGACCGAAGCTTTCTTT
CASSPEGRAATEAFF
>.|TRBJ2-5|TRBV20-1|.
TGCAGTGCTAGTTTCAGTGGACCCTTGGCCCAGTACTTC
CSASFSGPLAQYF
>.|TRBJ2-7|TRBV4-1|few
TGCGCCAGCAGCCTGGACAGACCCTACGAGCAGTACTTC
CASSLDRPYEQYF
>TRBD1|TRBJ2-1|TRBV6-6|few
TGTGCCAGCAGCCGGACAGGGAACGAAGAGCAGTTCTTC
CASSRTGNEEQFF
>.|TRBJ1-1|TRBV12-3/TRBV12-4|few
TGTGCCAGCAGTTCAAGTGGCACTGAAGCTTTCTTT
CASSSSGTEAFF
>TRBD1|TRBJ1-2|TRBV3-1|few
TGTGCCAGCAGCCAAGCCGGGACAGATATAAACTATGGCTACACCTTC
CASSQAGTDINYGYTF
>.|TRBJ2-4|TRBV21-1|.
TGTGCCAGCAGCAACCGATCGGACAGGGGAAGGCACATTCAGTACTTC
CASSNRSDRGRHIQYF
>.|TRBJ2-5|TRBV15|many
TGTGCCACCTCGCGGGGTGGGAGCCAAGAGACCCAGTACTTC
CATSRGGSQETQYF
>.|TRBJ1-2|TRBV7-8|.
TGTGCCAGCAGCCCATCAAAAACAGTCCCCAACTATGGCTACACCTTC
CASSPSKTVPNYGYTF
>.|TRBJ1-5|TRBV11-2|.
TGTGCCAGAAGCTTAGGCCCCGGGTGGTTGGTTGGCAATCAGCCCCAGCATTTT
CARSLGPGWLVGNQPQHF
>.|TRBJ2-1|TRBV5-6|.
TGTGCCAGCAGCTTGGGAGGGAGGATGTACAATGAGCAGTTCTTC
CASSLGGRMYNEQFF
>.|TRBJ1-5|TRBV4-2|few
TGTGCCAGCAGCCAAGAGCAGGGTCCGAGCAATCAGCCCCAGCATTTT
CASSQEQGPSNQPQHF
>TRBD1|TRBJ2-7|TRBV11-3|few
TGTGCCAGCAGCTTTACCGACAGGGCTTACGAGCAGTACTTC
CASSFTDRAYEQYF
>TRBD1|TRBJ2-1|TRBV5-6|few
TGTGCCAGCAGCCGGGACAGACACCCCGGGCAGTTCTTC
CASSRDRHPGQFF
>.|TRBJ2-3|TRBV7-6|few
TGTGCCAGCGGGACCGACGGGAGTACGCAGTATTTT
CASGTDGSTQYF
>TRBD1|TRBJ1-1|TRBV7-9|.
TGTGCCAGCAGCCCTGGGACAGGGATGACTGAAGCTTTCTTT
CASSPGTGMTEAFF
>.|TRBJ2-2|TRBV5-1|.
TGCGCCAGCAGCGGAGACAGGTATCGGAACACCGGGGAGCTGTTTTTT
CASSGDRYRNTGELFF
>TRBD1|TRBJ1-5|TRBV30|.
TGTGCCTGGAGTGCAAACAGGGGGAGAAGTCAGCCCCAGCATTTT
CAWSANRGRSQPQHF
>TRBD2|TRBJ2-3|TRBV5-1|.
TGCGCCAGCAGGCTAAGGACTAGCGAATCAGATACGCAGTATTTT
CASRLRTSESDTQYF
>TRBD1|TRBJ2-1|TRBV2|.
TGTGCCAGCAGTGAATACCGATACCCGGACAGGGACTACAATGAGCAGTTCTTC
CASSEYRYPDRDYNEQFF
>.|TRBJ1-5|TRBV4-1|.
TGCGCCAGCAGCCAACAGCTATATAGCAATCAGCCCCAGCATTTT
CASSQQLYSNQPQHF
>.|TRBJ1-1|TRBV29-1|.
TGCAGCGTCCAAATGGACAGCTTAGACACTGAAGCTTTCTTT
CSVQMDSLDTEAFF
>.|TRBJ2-3|TRBV7-8|.
TGTGCCAGCACCATCCGAGGACCTGGCACAGATACGCAGTATTTT
CASTIRGPGTDTQYF
>TRBD1|TRBJ2-1|TRBV5-1|many
TGCGCCAGCAGCTATTGGGACAGGGGCAATGAGCAGTTCTTC
CASSYWDRGNEQFF
>.|TRBJ2-2|TRBV5-5|.
TGTGCCAGCAGCTTGGGAGGGTCGGTCACCGGGGAGCTGTTTTTT
CASSLGGSVTGELFF
>.|TRBJ1-3|TRBV3-1|.
TGTGCCAGCAGCCAAGGGCCCCTCTCTGGAAACACCATATATTTT
CASSQGPLSGNTIYF
>.|TRBJ2-7|TRBV7-2|.
TGTGCCAGCAGCCCTTTGCCAGGGCCCTACGAGCAGTACTTC
CASSPLPGPYEQYF
>TRBD1|TRBJ1-2|TRBV4-3|.
TGCGCCAGCAGCCAAGATAGCGGGACAGGAGGTGGCTACACCTTC
CASSQDSGTGGGYTF
>.|TRBJ2-3|TRBV7-6|few
TGTGCCAGCAGCTTAAGACCCTTGGGGGCCACAGATACGCAGTATTTT
CASSLRPLGATDTQYF
>TRBD2|TRBJ2-1|TRBV25-1|.
TGTGCCAGCAGTGACCCAGCGGGGGGCCTCTCGTATGAGCAGTTCTTC
CASSDPAGGLSYEQFF
>TRBD1|TRBJ2-3|TRBV24-1|few
TGTGCCACGGGAGAACAGGGGGCGCAGTCAGATACGCAGTATTTT
CATGEQGAQSDTQYF
>TRBD2|TRBJ2-3|TRBV4-3|.
TGCGCCAGCAGCATCCTAGCGGGAGTCCCAGATACGCAGTATTTT
CASSILAGVPDTQYF
>.|TRBJ2-5|TRBV30|.
TGTGCCTGGAAAAGATTGCGGGACGAGACCCAGTACTTC
CAWKRLRDETQYF
>.|TRBJ1-1|TRBV5-1|.
TGCGCCAGCAGCTTTCTTTCGATCGGGGGCACTGAAGCTTTCTTT
CASSFLSIGGTEAFF
>.|TRBJ1-2|TRBV9|.
TGTGCCAGCAGCCTAGAGGACACCGGATGGGGGAACTATGGCTACACCTTC
CASSLEDTGWGNYGYTF
>.|TRBJ2-6|TRBV5-1|.
TGCGCCAGCAGCTTGGCCTGGCAGGCGCTCTCTGGGGCCAACGTCCTGACTTTC
CASSLAWQALSGANVLTF
>TRBD1|TRBJ2-1|TRBV7-2|.
TGTGCCAGCAGCCCCAGGGACAGGGTCGGCAATGAGCAGTTCTTC
CASSPRDRVGNEQFF
>.|TRBJ2-4|TRBV3-1|many
TGTGCCAGCAGCCAAGCAGGGGTCAACATTCAGTACTTC
CASSQAGVNIQYF
>TRBD1|TRBJ2-2|TRBV5-6|few
TGTGCCAGCAGCTTCGCAGGGGGGAACACCGGGGAGCTGTTTTTT
CASSFAGGNTGELFF
>.|TRBJ2-3|TRBV4-2|.
TGTGCCACCCGACAGACTCCTAGCACAGATACGCAGTATTTT
CATRQTPSTDTQYF
>.|TRBJ2-5|TRBV5-1|.
TGCGCCAGCAGCTTTACGGGCTCCGAGGAGGAGACCCAGTACTTC
CASSFTGSEEETQYF
>TRBD1|TRBJ2-7|TRBV6-5|.
TGTGCCAGCAGTTCTCTCGGGACAGGGGCCTACGAGCAGTACTTC
CASSSLGTGAYEQYF
>.|TRBJ1-2|TRBV12-3/TRBV12-4|few
TGTGCCAGCAGTTTAGCGCATTCGGCTGGCTACACCTTC
CASSLAHSAGYTF
>.|TRBJ2-1|TRBV2|once
TGTGCCAGCAGACCGGACGGATACTACAATGAGCAGTTCTTC
CASRPDGYYNEQFF
>.|TRBJ2-7|TRBV7-9|few
TGTGCCAGCAGCCGTGGGCAGGGCATCTACGAGCAGTACTTC
CASSRGQGIYEQYF
>.|TRBJ2-3|TRBV9|.
TGTGCCAGCAGCGTAGGTGGGATCGGGTACGGGGATACGCAGTATTTT
CASSVGGIGYGDTQYF
>.|TRBJ2-3|TRBV7-3|.
TGTGCCAGCAGCTTAACGGCAGTCGATACGCAGTATTTT
CASSLTAVDTQYF
>.|TRBJ1-2|TRBV10-3|few
TGTGCCATCAGTGAGGACTCTGGAGGTGATGGCTACACCTTC
CAISEDSGGDGYTF